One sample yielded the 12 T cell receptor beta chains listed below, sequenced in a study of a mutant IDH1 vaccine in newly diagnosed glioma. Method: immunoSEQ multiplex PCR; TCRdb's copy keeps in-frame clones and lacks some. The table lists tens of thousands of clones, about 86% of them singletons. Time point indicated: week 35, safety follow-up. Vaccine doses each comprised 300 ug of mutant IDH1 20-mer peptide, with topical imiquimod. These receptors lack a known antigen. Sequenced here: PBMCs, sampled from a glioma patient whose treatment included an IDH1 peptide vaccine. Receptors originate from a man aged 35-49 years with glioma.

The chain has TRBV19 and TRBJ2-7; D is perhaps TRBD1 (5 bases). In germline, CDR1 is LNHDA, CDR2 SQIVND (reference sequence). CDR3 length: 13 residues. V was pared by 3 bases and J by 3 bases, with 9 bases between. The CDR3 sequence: CASSIGQGYEQYF. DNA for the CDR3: TGTGCCAGTAGTATCGGGCAGGGCTACGAGCAGTACTTC.

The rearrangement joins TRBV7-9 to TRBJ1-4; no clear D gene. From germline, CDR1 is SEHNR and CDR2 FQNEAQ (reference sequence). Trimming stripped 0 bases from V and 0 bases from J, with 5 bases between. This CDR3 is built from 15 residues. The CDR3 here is CASSLAPATNEKLFF. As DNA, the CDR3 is TGTGCCAGCAGCTTAGCTCCGGCAACTAATGAAAAACTGTTTTTT.

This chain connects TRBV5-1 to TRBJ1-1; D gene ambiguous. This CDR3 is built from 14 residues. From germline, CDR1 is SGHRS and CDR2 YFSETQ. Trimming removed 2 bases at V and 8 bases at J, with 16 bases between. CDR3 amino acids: CASSFFPGTREAFF. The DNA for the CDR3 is TGCGCCAGCAGCTTTTTCCCAGGCACCCGGGAAGCTTTCTTT.

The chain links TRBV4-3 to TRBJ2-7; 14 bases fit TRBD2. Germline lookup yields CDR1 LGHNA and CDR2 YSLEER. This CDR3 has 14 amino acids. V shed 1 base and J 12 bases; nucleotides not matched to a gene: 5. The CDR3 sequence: CASSQGLAGGRPYF. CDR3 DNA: TGCGCCAGCAGCCAAGGACTAGCGGGAGGGCGACCGTACTTC.

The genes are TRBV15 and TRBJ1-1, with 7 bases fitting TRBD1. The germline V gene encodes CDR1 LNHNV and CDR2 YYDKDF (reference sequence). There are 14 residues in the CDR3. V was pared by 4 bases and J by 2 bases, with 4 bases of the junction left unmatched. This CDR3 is CATSIYRGNTEAFF. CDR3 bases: TGTGCCACCAGCATTTACAGGGGAAACACTGAAGCTTTCTTT. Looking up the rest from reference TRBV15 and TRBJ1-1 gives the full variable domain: DAMVIQNPRYQVTQFGKPVTLSCSQTLNHNVMYWYQQKSSQAPKLLFHYYDKDFNNEADTPDNFQSRRPNTSFCFLDIRSPGLGDTAMYLCATSIYRGNTEAFFGQGTRLTVV.

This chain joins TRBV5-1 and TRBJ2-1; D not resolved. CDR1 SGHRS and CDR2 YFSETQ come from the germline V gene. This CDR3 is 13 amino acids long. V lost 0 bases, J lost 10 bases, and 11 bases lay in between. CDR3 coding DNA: TGCGCCAGCAGCTTGGGTCGGATCGGGGAGCAGTTCTTC. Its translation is CASSLGRIGEQFF.

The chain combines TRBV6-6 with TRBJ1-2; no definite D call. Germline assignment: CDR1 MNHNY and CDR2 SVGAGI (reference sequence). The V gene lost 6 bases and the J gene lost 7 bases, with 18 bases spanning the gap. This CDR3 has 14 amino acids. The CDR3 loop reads CASSLEGLFIGYTF. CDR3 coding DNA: TGTGCCAGCAGCCTCGAAGGTTTATTTATTGGCTACACCTTC.

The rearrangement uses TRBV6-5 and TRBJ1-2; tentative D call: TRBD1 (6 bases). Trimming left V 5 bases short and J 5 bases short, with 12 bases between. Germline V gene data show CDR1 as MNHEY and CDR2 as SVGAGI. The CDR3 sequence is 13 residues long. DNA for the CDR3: TGTGCCAGCAGTCCTACAGGGCGGTATGGCTACACCTTC. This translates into CASSPTGRYGYTF.

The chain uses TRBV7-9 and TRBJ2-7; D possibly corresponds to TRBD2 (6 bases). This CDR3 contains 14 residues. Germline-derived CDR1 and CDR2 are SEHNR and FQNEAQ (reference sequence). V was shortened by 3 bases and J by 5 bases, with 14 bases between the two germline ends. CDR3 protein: CASSFAGSANEQYF. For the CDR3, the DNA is TGTGCCAGCAGCTTCGCGGGGTCGGCTAACGAGCAGTACTTC.

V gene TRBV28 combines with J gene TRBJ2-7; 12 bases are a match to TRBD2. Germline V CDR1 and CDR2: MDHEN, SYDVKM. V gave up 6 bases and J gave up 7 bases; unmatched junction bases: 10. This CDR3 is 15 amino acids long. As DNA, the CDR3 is TGTGCCAGCAGGTCCCCTAGCGGGAGGGCCGAAGAGCAGTACTTC. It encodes CASRSPSGRAEEQYF.

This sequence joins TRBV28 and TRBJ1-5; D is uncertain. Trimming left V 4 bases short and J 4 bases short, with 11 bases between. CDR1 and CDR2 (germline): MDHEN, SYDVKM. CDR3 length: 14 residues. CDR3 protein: CASSYLGRNQPQHF. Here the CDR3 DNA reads TGTGCCAGCAGTTACCTCGGCAGGAATCAGCCCCAGCATTTT.

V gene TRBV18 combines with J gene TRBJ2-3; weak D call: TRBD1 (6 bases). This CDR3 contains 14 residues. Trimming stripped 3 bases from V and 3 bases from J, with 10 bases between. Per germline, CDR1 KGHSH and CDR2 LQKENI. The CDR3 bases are TGTGCCAGCTCACCCCCCACAGGGACAGATACGCAGTATTTT. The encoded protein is CASSPPTGTDTQYF. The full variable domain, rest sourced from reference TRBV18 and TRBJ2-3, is NAGVMQNPRHLVRRRGQEARLRCSPMKGHSHVYWYRQLPEEGLKFMVYLQKENIIDESGMPKERFSAEFPKEGPSILRIQQVVRGDSAAYFCASSPPTGTDTQYFGPGTRLTVL.